This T cell receptor (beta chain) was obtained from a study of blood T cell repertoires in COVID-19. Study in general: The samples span acute and convalescent COVID-19 from the United States, Italy and Spain. In each case, the material was cDNA or gDNA derived from T cells, B-cell-depleted T cells, or PBMCs.

How the authors handled the data: Amplification of reference gene primers was used by the study to estimate nucleated cell counts. Using immunoSEQ multiplex PCR, the repertoire was profiled, and TCRdb retains in-frame clones only, with some absent. That table furnishes V, J and clone size, whereas the DNA furnished D and trimming. The table lists some 93,000 clones, about nine tenths of them singletons. Germline loops: CDR1 SNHLY, CDR2 FYNNEI. Unmatched junction bases numbered 13, after V lost 6 bases and J lost 7 bases. The CDR3 sequence is 17 residues long. The TCR sequence derives from a man between 45 and 60 years old with acute or convalescent COVID-19. Sequencing input: peripheral blood. The V and J genes are TRBV2 and TRBJ1-5; TRBD1 aligns across 12 bases. The CDR3: CASRERKGTGGWQPQHF. DNA for the CDR3: TGTGCCAGCAGAGAAAGGAAAGGGACAGGGGGCTGGCAGCCCCAGCATTTT.